The present T cell receptor beta chain was sequenced within a study of CD8+CD57+ T cells in acquired aplastic anemia (dated 2018 in TCRdb). Regarding the research as a whole: Extracted DNA from sorted CD4+ and CD8+ cells averaged about 3 ug, ranging from about 0.18 to 27.4 ug.

Turning to this clonotype: Its antigen has not been determined. No clone much larger than this one lies a single base away; base qualities are absent.

Trimming leaves V shorter by 7 bases and J shorter by 5 bases, with the junction holding 11 bases beyond the gene matches. In the germline V gene, CDR1 corresponds to SQVTM and CDR2 to ANQGSEA. The cysteine opens and the phenylalanine closes a CDR3 of 14 amino acids. This entry keeps only the CDR3 DNA: 42 bases, framed from base 1. TCR beta VDJ combination and CDR3 sequence profiling used genomic DNA as the template. An Illumina HiSeq 2000 was used for TCR repertoire sequencing. The paper's processing steps were these. TRBV/TRBJ rearrangement plots, CDR3 size and DJ length profiles, and Simpson's diversity index were used to evaluate the repertoires. The most abundant DNA sequence in the deep sequencing data was taken as the immunodominant clone. CDR3 amino acid sequences were screened for sharing across subjects and were compared with published repertoires and the VDJdb database. TCRdb reworked the public reads: Q25 trimming with fastp, MiXCR clone assembly, productive beta chains retained. Rows are unified per CDR3 protein, each entry keeping the most common DNA and genes. In this record, the V and J calls reflect TCRdb's handling and not the investigators' own analysis. The sample table shows 200,000 or so distinct CDR3 sequences, and less than 65% are seen once. The top ten clonotypes cover roughly 46% of the sample.

The study deep-sequenced TCR repertoires of sorted CD4+ and CD8+ blood T cells from severe aplastic anemia patients and healthy subjects. Ficoll-Paque density gradient centrifugation was used to isolate peripheral blood mononuclear cells. Before DNA extraction, CD4+ and CD8+ T cells were sorted by FACS or by magnetic beads. Summary of the overall study and its limitations: Fewer than 30 CD8+ CDR3 sequences were found in both patients and controls but appeared to be highly expressed in patients and within the immunodominant clones of the patients. Between patients and healthy controls, no significant difference in CD8+ Simpson's diversity was found (P=0.060).

This TCR came from a human donor with severe aplastic anemia or a healthy control (not recorded which). The rearranged chain carries TRBV29-1 and TRBJ2-5, and TRBD1 matches 9 of the central bases. The sequencing input was sorted CD4+, CD8+, or CD8+CD57+ T cells (not recorded which) from PBMCs. The CDR3 sequence is CSAGTGLMVETQYF. The DNA reads as follows: TGCAGCGCTGGGACAGGGCTGATGGTGGAGACCCAGTACTTC.